The 5 T cell receptor beta chains listed next were all sequenced from one sample in a study of OX40 agonist ivuxolimab in advanced cancers. The repertoire was sequenced with immunoSEQ multiplex PCR; TCRdb's copy has only in-frame clones and lacks some. In the table there are around 66,000 clones, roughly 80% of which are singletons. The specimen comprised CD4+ or CD8+ T cells sorted from blood, sampled in a trial of the OX40 agonist ivuxolimab. The receptors come from an adult with an advanced solid tumor such as melanoma, head and neck, liver or kidney cancer.

The J gene is TRBJ2-3, the V gene TRBV7-2; D perhaps matches TRBD2 (6 bases). The CDR3 loop spans 16 amino acids. Deletions cut 0 bases from V and 2 bases from J, with 12 bases between. CDR1 SGHTA and CDR2 FQGNSA come from the germline V gene. The CDR3 sequence is CASSLAGGTFTDTQYF. CDR3 DNA: TGTGCCAGCAGCTTAGCGGGAGGAACCTTCACAGATACGCAGTATTTT.

This sequence joins TRBV5-4 and TRBJ2-6; the D gene could be TRBD1 or TRBD2 (5 bases each). The CDR3 length is 18 residues. The V end was cut by 2 bases, the J end by 0 bases, with 15 bases between. The germline V gene has CDR1 SGHNT and CDR2 YYREEE (reference sequence). The CDR3 coding sequence is TGTGCCAGCAGCTTTACCGGGACCGCGAGCTCTGGGGCCAACGTCCTGACTTTC. Translated, it gives CASSFTGTASSGANVLTF.

This clone is classed as medium-sized. CDR3: CASKQQGSPGNTIYF. CDR3 nucleotide sequence: TGTGCCAGCAAACAACAGGGGAGCCCTGGAAACACCATATATTTT. This chain joins TRBV6-1 and TRBJ1-3, with TRBD1 identical over 7 bases. The CDR3 is 15 residues long. Per the germline V gene, CDR1 is MNHNS and CDR2 is SASEGT. V lost 7 bases to trimming and J lost 2 bases; unmatched junction nucleotides: 8.

The chain couples TRBV11-2 to TRBJ2-1; TRBD2 agrees at 10 bases. Trimming took 2 bases from V and 13 from J; bases not matched to a gene: 5. This CDR3 is built from 13 residues. CDR1 is SGHAT, CDR2 FQNNGV, per germline. CDR3 region: CASSLTASGGQFF. In DNA form, the CDR3 reads TGTGCCAGCAGCTTAACGGCTAGCGGGGGACAGTTCTTC.

V is TRBV10-3 and J is TRBJ2-1, with 10 bases fitting TRBD1. The V segment lost 4 bases and the J segment 6 bases; nucleotides outside the gene matches: 3. The germline CDR1 and CDR2 sequences are ENHRY and SYGVKD. The CDR3 contains 14 residues. CDR3 in amino acids: CAISGDRGTNEQFF. Written as DNA, the CDR3 is TGTGCCATCAGTGGGGACAGGGGTACCAATGAGCAGTTCTTC.